This record covers a single T cell receptor (beta chain). The sample belongs to a study of PD-1 blockade in classical Hodgkin lymphoma. Study at large: Every 2 weeks, patients got 3 mg/kg intravenous nivolumab.

Repertoires were generated with immunoSEQ multiplex PCR, while TCRdb's copy carries only in-frame clones and drops some. The repertoire has some 15,000 clones, 65% to 85% of them found once; the top ten carry roughly 24%. The CDR3 covers 13 residues. Germline loops: CDR1 MNHEY, CDR2 SVGAGI. After removal of 10 bases from V and 1 base from J, the junction contained 6 bases not matched to a gene. In every patient, relapse followed autologous stem cell transplantation, while exposure to brentuximab vedotin differed. This material consisted of peripheral blood mononuclear cells (PBMCs), taken before the second cycle of nivolumab. The chain joins TRBV6-5 to TRBJ1-2; 7 bases are shared with TRBD1. The sequence came from a human donor with classical Hodgkin lymphoma. CDR3 loop: CATQQGLNYGYTF. The DNA of the CDR3 is TGTGCCACCCAACAGGGGCTTAACTATGGCTACACCTTC.